One sample yielded the 30 T cell receptor beta chains listed below, sequenced in a study of blood T cell repertoires in COVID-19. The data were produced by immunoSEQ multiplex PCR, yet TCRdb's version contains in-frame clones alone and is incomplete. The table has some 370,000 clones, 87% seen once. Sequencing was done on a sample of peripheral blood. The receptor source for this set is a woman between 25 and 40 years old with COVID-19, enrolled during active disease.

The sample holds a few counts of this clone. This chain uses TRBV5-5 with TRBJ2-2; D is unresolved. CDR3 length: 13 amino acids. With 0 bases removed from V and 3 bases from J, the gap between germline ends came to 3 bases. In germline, CDR1 is SGHKS, CDR2 YYEKEE (reference sequence). CDR3 nucleotides: TGTGCCAGCAGCTTGGTAGACACCGGGGAGCTGTTTTTT. As protein: CASSLVDTGELFF.

As to this clone: Other DNA sequences of this sample code for an identical CDR3. The chain has TRBV5-1 and TRBJ2-7; perhaps TRBD2 as D (6 bases). The CDR3 spans 13 residues. V was cut by 0 bases and J by 4 bases, with 8 bases left in between. Germline V CDR1 and CDR2: SGHRS, YFSETQ. CDR3 coding DNA: TGCGCCAGCAGCTTGGTTAGCGGATACGAGCAGTACTTC. Residues: CASSLVSGYEQYF.

The chain employs TRBV6-5 and TRBJ2-7, with D perhaps TRBD1 (6 bases). Germline V gene lookup returns CDR1 MNHEY and CDR2 SVGAGI. This CDR3 has 14 residues. Trimming stripped 6 bases from V and 5 bases from J, with 17 bases between. The CDR3 DNA follows: TGTGCCAGCAGCTACAGGGAGTTGGCGGACGAGCAGTACTTC. Its protein product is CASSYRELADEQYF.

This clone has just one count. The J gene is TRBJ2-3, the V gene TRBV7-9; 10 bases line up with TRBD2. Germline CDR1 and CDR2: SEHNR and FQNEAQ (reference sequence). V lost 5 bases, J lost 2 bases, and 7 bases stayed unmatched. The CDR3 loop spans 16 amino acids. CDR3 sequence reads: CASSPRLAGDTDTQYF. The CDR3 DNA follows: TGTGCCAGCAGCCCCCGACTAGCGGGCGACACAGATACGCAGTATTTT.

V is TRBV5-5 and J is TRBJ2-1; 9 nucleotides agree with TRBD2. The CDR3 is 15 amino acids. Per the germline V gene, CDR1 is SGHKS and CDR2 is YYEKEE (reference sequence). V dropped 4 bases and J dropped 4; count of bases not matched to a gene: 6. The CDR3 protein is CASSTLAGNYNEQFF. CDR3 bases: TGTGCCAGCAGCACTCTAGCGGGGAATTACAATGAGCAGTTCTTC.

The chain joins TRBV28 to TRBJ1-5, with a weak D call TRBD1 (5 bases). The CDR3 runs to 15 residues. Trimming removed 7 bases from V and 3 bases from J, with 16 bases in between. Germline CDR1 and CDR2: MDHEN and SYDVKM. CDR3 in DNA: TGTGCCAGCACTCAAGGAGGGGCCAACAATCAGCCCCAGCATTTT. Translation: CASTQGGANNQPQHF.

CDR3 sequence: CASSFRGPLQETQYF. CDR3 coding DNA: TGTGCCAGCAGTTTTAGGGGGCCCCTCCAAGAGACCCAGTACTTC. The chain employs TRBV27 and TRBJ2-5; 7 bases map to TRBD1. Germline V gene sequence: CDR1 MNHEY, CDR2 SMNVEV (reference sequence). The V gene end was trimmed by 3 bases and the J gene end by 1 base; junction bases not matched to a gene: 5. The CDR3 covers 15 residues.

A word on this clone: In the same sample, other DNA sequences code for this CDR3. The V gene is TRBV28, the J gene TRBJ2-1; tentatively, D is TRBD1 (6 bases). CDR1 and CDR2 from the germline V gene are MDHEN and SYDVKM. V lost 3 bases and J lost 4, with 10 bases in between. The CDR3 covers 14 residues. CDR3 nucleotides: TGTGCCAGCAGTTTTAGGGGGTCGTACAATGAGCAGTTCTTC. Its protein product is CASSFRGSYNEQFF.

The V and J genes are TRBV7-9 and TRBJ2-1; 8 nucleotides line up with TRBD2. In germline, CDR1 is SEHNR, CDR2 FQNEAQ (reference sequence). The CDR3 has 12 amino acids. V was pared by 5 bases and J by 12 bases, with 6 bases of the junction left unmatched. The CDR3 region is CASSVGLVVQFF. CDR3 DNA: TGTGCCAGCAGCGTGGGACTAGTAGTGCAGTTCTTC.

The CDR3, as DNA: TGTGCCAGCTCACCCGGACAGGACTTTTATGGCTACACCTTC. Translation: CASSPGQDFYGYTF. This chain joins TRBV18 and TRBJ1-2; the match to TRBD1 covers 7 bases. The CDR3 is 14 amino acids. Germline-derived CDR1 and CDR2 are KGHSH and LQKENI. V shed 3 bases, J shed 5 bases, and the junction held 6 bases outside the gene matches. The whole variable domain, remainder taken from reference TRBV18 and TRBJ1-2, is NAGVMQNPRHLVRRRGQEARLRCSPMKGHSHVYWYRQLPEEGLKFMVYLQKENIIDESGMPKERFSAEFPKEGPSILRIQQVVRGDSAAYFCASSPGQDFYGYTFGSGTRLTVV.

J is TRBJ1-2 and V is TRBV7-9; TRBD1 aligns across 8 bases. Germline CDR1 and CDR2: SEHNR and FQNEAQ (reference sequence). The CDR3 is 14 amino acids. After removal of 1 base from V and 4 bases from J, the junction contained 2 bases not matched to a gene. The chain's CDR3 is CASSLGQGSYGYTF. The DNA for the CDR3 is TGTGCCAGCAGCTTAGGACAGGGGAGCTATGGCTACACCTTC.

The V and J genes are TRBV7-9 and TRBJ1-6; 7 bases map to TRBD1. The CDR3 consists of 16 residues. Per the germline V gene, CDR1 is SEHNR and CDR2 is FQNEAQ (reference sequence). The J segment lost 9 bases and the V segment lost 5 bases, leaving 13 bases of the junction unmatched. The CDR3 protein is CASSPINRGRGSPLHF. The CDR3 DNA is TGTGCCAGCAGCCCCATCAACAGGGGTCGGGGTTCACCCCTCCACTTT.

This clone was recorded only once. This chain joins TRBV9 and TRBJ2-2; 8 bases are shared with TRBD2. CDR1 SGDLS and CDR2 YYNGEE come from the germline V gene. Germline trimming cut 2 bases from V and 0 bases from J; bases unmatched to any gene: 3. The CDR3 is made up of 16 amino acids. The CDR3 DNA sequence: TGTGCCAGCAGCGTTAGCGGGGCAGCGAACACCGGGGAGCTGTTTTTT. The encoded protein is CASSVSGAANTGELFF. The complete variable domain, with remaining parts taken from reference TRBV9 and TRBJ2-2, reads DSGVTQTPKHLITATGQRVTLRCSPRSGDLSVYWYQQSLDQGLQFLIQYYNGEERAKGNILERFSAQQFPDLHSELNLSSLELGDSALYFCASSVSGAANTGELFFGEGSRLTVL.

V gene TRBV4-3 combines with J gene TRBJ1-2; 8 bases agree with TRBD1. Germline V gene sequence: CDR1 LGHNA, CDR2 YSLEER. V lost 2 bases and J lost 1; bases outside the gene matches: 6. The CDR3 length is 16 residues. This CDR3 is CASSQMGTGVNYGYTF. CDR3 nucleotides: TGCGCCAGCAGCCAAATGGGGACAGGTGTTAACTATGGCTACACCTTC.

V and J are TRBV27 and TRBJ2-1, with 16 bases matching TRBD2. The CDR3 is 15 residues long. V gave up 4 bases and J gave up 12 bases; unmatched junction bases: 6. CDR1 is MNHEY, CDR2 SMNVEV, per germline (reference sequence). CDR3 nucleotide sequence: TGTGCCAGCAGTTCCGGGACTAGCGGGAGGGCCGGGCAGTTCTTC. Its translation: CASSSGTSGRAGQFF.

The chain couples TRBV4-1 to TRBJ1-2, with D possibly being TRBD1 (6 bases). Trimming took 2 bases from V and 6 from J, leaving 19 bases between them. The CDR3 has 16 amino acids. Per the germline V gene, CDR1 is MGHRA and CDR2 is YSYEKL. CDR3 in amino acids: CASSQRGAGREDGYTF. The CDR3 bases are TGCGCCAGCAGCCAAAGGGGGGCAGGGAGGGAGGATGGCTACACCTTC.

The chain combines TRBV27 with TRBJ2-7, with unresolved D. The CDR3 consists of 16 residues. Germline V lookup: CDR1 MNHEY, CDR2 SMNVEV (reference sequence). V was shortened by 4 bases and J by 2 bases, with 18 bases between the two germline ends. The CDR3 DNA follows: TGTGCCAGCAGTTCTTCAGGCCTCCCTATTACCTACGAGCAGTACTTC. It translates to CASSSSGLPITYEQYF.

The rearrangement uses TRBV6-5 and TRBJ1-1; D is possibly TRBD1 (6 bases). There are 15 residues in the CDR3. Germline CDR1 MNHEY, CDR2 SVGAGI. V gave up 5 bases and J gave up 0 bases, with 13 bases separating them. The CDR3 region has the DNA TGTGCCAGCAGTCAAACAGGGATAATGAACACTGAAGCTTTCTTT. Residues: CASSQTGIMNTEAFF.

The V call is TRBV5-6, the J call TRBJ1-2; D perhaps matches TRBD1 (6 bases). The CDR3 runs 15 residues. Between the trimmed V and J ends, which lost 7 bases and 8 bases, there was a span of 24 bases. Germline V lookup: CDR1 SGHDT, CDR2 YYEEEE. CDR3 nucleotide sequence: TGTGCCAGCGCCTCTTACAGGGTGAAGTGGGGCGGCTACACCTTC. The encoded protein is CASASYRVKWGGYTF.

V gene TRBV3-1 (or the pseudogene TRBV3-2) combines with J gene TRBJ1-5; a possible D gene is TRBD1 (6 bases). The CDR3 is 14 residues long. Germline CDR1 reads LGHDT; CDR2 reads YNNKEL (reference sequence). Trimming cost V 4 bases and J 1 base, with 8 bases left between them. The CDR3 DNA reads TGTGCCAGCAGCCTTGACAGGAGCAATCAGCCCCAGCATTTT. Its translation is CASSLDRSNQPQHF.

This chain joins TRBV7-8 and TRBJ2-7, with 8 bases fitting TRBD2. The CDR3 covers 15 residues. With 1 base clipped from V and 2 bases from J, the junction kept 4 bases outside the gene matches. Germline CDR1 SGHVS, CDR2 FQNEAQ. The CDR3 reads CASSLGGLGTYEQYF. The CDR3 coding sequence is TGTGCCAGCAGCTTAGGGGGACTAGGTACCTACGAGCAGTACTTC.

V usage is TRBV18 and J usage is TRBJ1-1; 7 bases agree with TRBD1. CDR3 length: 14 residues. V shed 5 bases, J shed 1 base, and the junction held 4 bases outside the gene matches. The germline V gene has CDR1 KGHSH and CDR2 LQKENI. This chain's CDR3 is CASSYDRANTEAFF. The DNA for the CDR3 is TGTGCCAGCTCATACGACAGGGCGAACACTGAAGCTTTCTTT.

The chain employs TRBV30 and TRBJ2-2; D call uncertain. The CDR3 covers 11 residues. V lost 3 bases and J lost 3, with 2 bases in between. Germline V gene data show CDR1 as GTSNPN and CDR2 as SVGIG (reference sequence). CDR3 protein: CAWSYTGELFF. CDR3 nucleotide sequence: TGTGCCTGGAGCTACACCGGGGAGCTGTTTTTT.

This chain links TRBV28 with TRBJ1-1; 8 nucleotides agree with TRBD1. CDR1 is MDHEN, CDR2 SYDVKM, per germline. The CDR3 length is 16 residues. The J segment lost 3 bases and the V segment lost 6 bases, leaving 12 bases of the junction unmatched. CDR3 protein: CASSLVTGVGDTEAFF. The DNA of the CDR3 is TGTGCCAGCAGCCTCGTGACAGGGGTAGGGGACACTGAAGCTTTCTTT.

The V call is TRBV30, the J call TRBJ1-5; D is unresolved. The CDR3 has 13 amino acids. The germline V and J ends were trimmed by 2 bases and 6 bases, with 11 bases remaining between them. CDR1 is GTSNPN and CDR2 is SVGIG in the germline V gene (reference sequence). The CDR3 here is CAWSPGVGQPQHF. The CDR3 DNA sequence: TGTGCCTGGAGTCCCGGGGTCGGTCAGCCCCAGCATTTT.

The chain combines TRBV14 with TRBJ1-2; D not resolved. Germline assignment: CDR1 SGHDN and CDR2 FVKESK. The V gene lost 2 bases and the J gene lost 4 bases, with 8 bases spanning the gap. This CDR3 spans 13 amino acids. CDR3 DNA sequence: TGTGCCAGCAGCCAACGGAGACTCTATGGCTACACCTTC. It is translated as CASSQRRLYGYTF.

The genes are TRBV10-1 and TRBJ2-5; tentatively, D is TRBD2 (5 bases). The CDR3 consists of 15 residues. Germline CDR1 is WNHNN and CDR2 is SYGVQD (reference sequence). V lost 3 bases and J lost 2, with 13 bases in between. CDR3 sequence: CASSDGNGRQETQYF. CDR3 bases: TGCGCCAGCAGTGACGGGAACGGACGGCAAGAGACCCAGTACTTC.

The chain uses TRBV9 and TRBJ1-5; 7 nucleotides line up with TRBD1. The length of the CDR3 is 18 residues. V shed 7 bases and J 8 bases; nucleotides not matched to a gene: 24. Germline values: CDR1 SGDLS, CDR2 YYNGEE. The chain's CDR3 is CASPSWDWGAGTVEPQHF. The CDR3 DNA is TGTGCCAGCCCTTCGTGGGATTGGGGCGCGGGGACAGTGGAGCCCCAGCATTTT.

This clone was recorded only once. V is TRBV7-6 and J is TRBJ2-1; 7 nucleotides agree with TRBD2. Germline trimming cut 4 bases from V and 9 bases from J; bases unmatched to any gene: 9. CDR3 length: 14 amino acids. Germline values: CDR1 SGHVS, CDR2 FNYEAQ. The CDR3 loop is CASSSGTTPSEQFF. In nucleotides, the CDR3 is TGTGCCAGCAGCTCCGGGACTACTCCGTCTGAGCAGTTCTTC.

The chain couples TRBV9 to TRBJ2-1, with 8 bases that match TRBD2. This CDR3 region has 16 residues. The germline gives CDR1 SGDLS, CDR2 YYNGEE. After removal of 3 bases from V and 6 bases from J, the junction contained 11 bases not matched to a gene. The CDR3 spells CASSASGTRLVNEQFF. The CDR3, as DNA: TGTGCCAGCAGCGCTTCCGGGACTAGACTAGTCAATGAGCAGTTCTTC.